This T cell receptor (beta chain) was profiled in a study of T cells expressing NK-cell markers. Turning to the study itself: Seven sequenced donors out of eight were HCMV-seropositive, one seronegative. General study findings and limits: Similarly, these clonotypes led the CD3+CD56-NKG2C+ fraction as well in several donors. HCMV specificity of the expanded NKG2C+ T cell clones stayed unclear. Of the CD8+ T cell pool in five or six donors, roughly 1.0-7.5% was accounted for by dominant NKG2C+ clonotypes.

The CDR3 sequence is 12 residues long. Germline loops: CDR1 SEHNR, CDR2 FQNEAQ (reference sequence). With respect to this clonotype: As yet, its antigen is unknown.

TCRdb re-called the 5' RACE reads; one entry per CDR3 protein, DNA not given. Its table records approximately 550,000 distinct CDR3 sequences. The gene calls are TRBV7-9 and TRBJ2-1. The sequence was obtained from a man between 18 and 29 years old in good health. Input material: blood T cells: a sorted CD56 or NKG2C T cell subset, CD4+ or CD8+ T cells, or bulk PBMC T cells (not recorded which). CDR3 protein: CASSLESSEQFF.